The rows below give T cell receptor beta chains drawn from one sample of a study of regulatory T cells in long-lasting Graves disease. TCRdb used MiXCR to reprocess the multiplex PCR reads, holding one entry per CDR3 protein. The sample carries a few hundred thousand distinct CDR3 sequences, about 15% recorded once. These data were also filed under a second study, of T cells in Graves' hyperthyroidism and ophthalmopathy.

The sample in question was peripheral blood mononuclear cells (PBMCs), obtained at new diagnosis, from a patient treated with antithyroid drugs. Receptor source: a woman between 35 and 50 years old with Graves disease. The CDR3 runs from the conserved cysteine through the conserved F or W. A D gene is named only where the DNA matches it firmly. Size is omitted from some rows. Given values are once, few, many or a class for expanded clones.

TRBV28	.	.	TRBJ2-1	CASSSQSRDKYNEQFF	TGTGCCAGCAGTTCGCAGTCCCGGGACAAATACAATGAGCAGTTCTTC
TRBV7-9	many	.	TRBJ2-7	CASSSSGGTGWYEQYF	TGTGCCAGCAGCTCTTCGGGGGGGACAGGGTGGTACGAGCAGTACTTC
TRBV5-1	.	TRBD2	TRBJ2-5	CASSLSLAGFETQYF	TGCGCCAGCAGCTTGTCTCTAGCGGGTTTTGAGACCCAGTACTTC
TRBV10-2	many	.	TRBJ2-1	CASSLRGPSYNEQFF	TGCGCCAGCAGTCTTAGAGGGCCTTCCTACAATGAGCAGTTCTTC
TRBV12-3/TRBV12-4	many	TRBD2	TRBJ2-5	CASSLGSGSWGLADLKRETQYF	TGTGCCAGCAGTTTAGGTAGTGGGTCGTGGGGACTAGCGGACCTTAAAAGGGAGACCCAGTACTTC
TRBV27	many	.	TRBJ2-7	CASSPSMVYEQYF	TGTGCCAGCAGCCCTTCGATGGTCTACGAGCAGTACTTC
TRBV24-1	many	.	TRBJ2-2	CATSAQPWDTGELFF	TGTGCCACCAGTGCCCAACCGTGGGACACCGGGGAGCTGTTTTTT
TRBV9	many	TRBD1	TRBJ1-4	CASSVGTRGHEKLFF	TGTGCCAGCAGCGTAGGTACCAGGGGGCATGAAAAACTGTTTTTT
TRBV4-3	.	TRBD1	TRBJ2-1	CGSSQWTGANNEQFF	TGCGGCAGCAGCCAATGGACAGGGGCGAACAATGAGCAGTTCTTC
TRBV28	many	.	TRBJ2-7	CASSPQGRGPSYEQYF	TGTGCCAGCAGTCCGCAGGGGAGGGGGCCATCCTACGAGCAGTACTTC
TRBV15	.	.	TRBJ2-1	CATSRAGDLDNEQFF	TGTGCCACCAGCAGAGCAGGGGATTTGGACAATGAGCAGTTCTTC
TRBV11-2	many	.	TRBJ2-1	CASSLRIQYNEQFF	TGTGCCAGCAGTCTTCGAATCCAGTACAATGAGCAGTTCTTC
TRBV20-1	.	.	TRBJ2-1	CSAQQNEQFF	TGCAGTGCTCAGCAAAATGAGCAGTTCTTC
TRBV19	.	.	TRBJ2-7	CASSIVGTEQYF	TGTGCCAGTAGTATCGTCGGTACCGAGCAGTACTTC
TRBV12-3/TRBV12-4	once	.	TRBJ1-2	CASTRGKNYGYTF	TGTGCCAGCACCCGCGGGAAGAACTATGGCTACACCTTC
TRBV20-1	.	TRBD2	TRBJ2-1	CSARPPSGMIYEQFF	TGCAGTGCTAGACCCCCCAGCGGGATGATCTATGAGCAGTTCTTC
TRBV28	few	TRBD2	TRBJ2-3	CASSFVSSGSWTDTQYF	TGTGCCAGCAGTTTTGTGTCTAGCGGGAGTTGGACAGATACGCAGTATTTT
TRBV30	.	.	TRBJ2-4	CAWRLSGANIQYF	TGTGCCTGGCGTCTCTCCGGGGCTAACATTCAGTACTTC
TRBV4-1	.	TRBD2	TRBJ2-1	CASGLTIAGERLDEQFF	TGCGCCAGCGGACTAACAATAGCGGGAGAACGTTTGGATGAGCAGTTCTTC
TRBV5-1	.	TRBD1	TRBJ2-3	CASSDRTGVSTDTQYF	TGCGCCAGCAGCGATCGGACAGGCGTATCTACAGATACGCAGTATTTT
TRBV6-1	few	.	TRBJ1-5	CASSELRGGGNSNQPQHF	TGTGCCAGCAGTGAGTTACGGGGCGGGGGAAATAGCAATCAGCCCCAGCATTTT
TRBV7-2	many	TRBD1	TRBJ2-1	CASSPGTDDEQFF	TGTGCCAGCAGCCCTGGGACAGACGATGAGCAGTTCTTC
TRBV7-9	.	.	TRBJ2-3	CASSAQRTQYF	TGTGCCAGCAGCGCACAGCGTACGCAGTATTTT
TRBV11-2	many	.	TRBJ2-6	CASSLEGASRANVLTF	TGTGCCAGCAGCTTAGAAGGCGCGTCCCGGGCCAACGTCCTGACTTTC
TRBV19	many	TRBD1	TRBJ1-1	CASSISGQMNTEAFF	TGTGCCAGTAGTATATCGGGACAGATGAACACTGAAGCTTTCTTT
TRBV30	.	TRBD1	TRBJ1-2	CAWSGTGIYYGYTF	TGTGCCTGGAGTGGGACAGGGATTTACTATGGCTACACCTTC
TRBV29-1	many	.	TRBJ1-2	CSVSVDYGYTF	TGCAGCGTTTCCGTCGACTATGGCTACACCTTC
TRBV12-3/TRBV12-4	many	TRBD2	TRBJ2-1	CASSQWTSGSYEQFF	TGTGCCAGCAGTCAATGGACTAGCGGGAGTTATGAGCAGTTCTTC
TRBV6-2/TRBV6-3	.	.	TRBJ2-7	CASSYERGYEQYF	TGTGCCAGCAGTTACGAACGGGGCTACGAGCAGTACTTC
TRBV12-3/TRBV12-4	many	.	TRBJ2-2	CASSLWRDTGELFF	TGTGCCAGCAGTTTGTGGCGTGACACCGGGGAGCTGTTTTTT
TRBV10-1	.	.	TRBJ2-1	CASGKRSNNEQFF	TGCGCCAGCGGGAAGCGGTCCAACAATGAGCAGTTCTTC
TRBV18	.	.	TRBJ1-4	CASSPWAGAGEKLFF	TGTGCCAGCTCACCCTGGGCAGGGGCCGGTGAAAAACTGTTTTTT
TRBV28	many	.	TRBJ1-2	CASSPPGQGFYGYTF	TGTGCCAGCAGTCCCCCGGGGCAGGGGTTCTATGGCTACACCTTC
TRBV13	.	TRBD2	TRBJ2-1	CASSGRGSGGAYNEQFF	TGTGCCAGCAGCGGAAGAGGGAGCGGGGGTGCCTACAATGAGCAGTTCTTC
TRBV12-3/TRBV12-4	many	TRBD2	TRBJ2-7	CASSPLAGGLEQYF	TGTGCCAGCAGCCCCCTAGCGGGAGGACTCGAGCAGTACTTC
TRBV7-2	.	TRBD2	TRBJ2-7	CASSLGLAGTSYEQYF	TGTGCCAGCAGCTTAGGACTAGCGGGAACGTCCTACGAGCAGTACTTC
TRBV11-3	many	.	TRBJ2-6	CASSPGQGGVFGANVLTF	TGTGCCAGCAGCCCAGGACAGGGAGGGGTCTTTGGGGCCAACGTCCTGACTTTC
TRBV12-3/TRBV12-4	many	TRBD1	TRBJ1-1	CASSRTGYEAFF	TGTGCCAGCAGCCGGACAGGGTACGAAGCTTTCTTT
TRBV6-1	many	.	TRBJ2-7	CASISVGAIGYEQYF	TGTGCCAGCATTTCAGTGGGAGCGATTGGGTACGAGCAGTACTTC